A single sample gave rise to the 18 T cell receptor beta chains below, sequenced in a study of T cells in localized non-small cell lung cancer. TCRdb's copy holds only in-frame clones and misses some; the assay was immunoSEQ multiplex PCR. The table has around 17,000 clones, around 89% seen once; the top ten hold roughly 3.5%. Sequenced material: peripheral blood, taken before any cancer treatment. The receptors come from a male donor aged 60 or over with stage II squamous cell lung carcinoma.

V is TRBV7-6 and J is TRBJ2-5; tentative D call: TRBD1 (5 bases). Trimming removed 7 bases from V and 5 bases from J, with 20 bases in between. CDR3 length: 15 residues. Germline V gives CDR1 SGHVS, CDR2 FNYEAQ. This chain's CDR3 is CASTLSQGVRETQYF. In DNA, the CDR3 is TGTGCCAGCACCCTCAGTCAGGGCGTTCGCGAGACCCAGTACTTC. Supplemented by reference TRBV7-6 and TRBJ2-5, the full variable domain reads GAGVSQSPRYKVTKRGQDVALRCDPISGHVSLYWYRQALGQGPEFLTYFNYEAQQDKSGLPNDRFSAERPEGSISTLTIQRTEQRDSAMYRCASTLSQGVRETQYFGPGTRLLVL.

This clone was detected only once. The CDR3 DNA is TGTGCCAGCAGCCCCCAATCAGGGACAGGGGGTAATACGCAGTATTTT. It translates to CASSPQSGTGGNTQYF. The chain couples TRBV4-2 to TRBJ2-3, with 11 bases fitting TRBD1. This CDR3 contains 16 residues. V was clipped by 4 bases and J by 7 bases; unmatched bases: 10. CDR1 and CDR2 from the germline V gene are LGHNA and YNFKEQ.

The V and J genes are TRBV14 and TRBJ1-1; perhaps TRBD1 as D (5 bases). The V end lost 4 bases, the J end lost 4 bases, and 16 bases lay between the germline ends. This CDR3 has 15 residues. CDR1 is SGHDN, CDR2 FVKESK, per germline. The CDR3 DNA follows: TGTGCCAGCAGCCCCTACAGTGGGGCCGGCACTGAAGCTTTCTTT. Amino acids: CASSPYSGAGTEAFF.

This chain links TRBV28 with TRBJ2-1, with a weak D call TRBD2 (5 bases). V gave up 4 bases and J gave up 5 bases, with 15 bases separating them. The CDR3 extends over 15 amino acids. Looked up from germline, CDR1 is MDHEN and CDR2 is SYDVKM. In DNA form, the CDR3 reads TGTGCCAGCAGTTCCCGGGATAGTGGGAACAATGAGCAGTTCTTC. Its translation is CASSSRDSGNNEQFF. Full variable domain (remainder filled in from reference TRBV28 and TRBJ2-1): DVKVTQSSRYLVKRTGEKVFLECVQDMDHENMFWYRQDPGLGLRLIYFSYDVKMKEKGDIPEGYSVSREKKERFSLILESASTNQTSMYLCASSSRDSGNNEQFFGPGTRLTVL.

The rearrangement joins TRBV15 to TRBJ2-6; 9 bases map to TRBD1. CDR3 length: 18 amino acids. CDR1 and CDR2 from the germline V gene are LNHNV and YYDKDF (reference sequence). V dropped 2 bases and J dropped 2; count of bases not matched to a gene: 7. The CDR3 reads CATSRLGQGVAGANVLTF. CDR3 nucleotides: TGTGCCACCAGCAGATTGGGACAGGGAGTGGCTGGGGCCAACGTCCTGACTTTC.

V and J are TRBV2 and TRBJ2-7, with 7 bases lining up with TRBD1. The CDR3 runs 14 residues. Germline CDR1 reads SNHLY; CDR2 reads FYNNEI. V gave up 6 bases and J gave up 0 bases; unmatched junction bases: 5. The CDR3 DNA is TGTGCCAGCAGAGGACAGGAGATCTCCTACGAGCAGTACTTC. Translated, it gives CASRGQEISYEQYF.

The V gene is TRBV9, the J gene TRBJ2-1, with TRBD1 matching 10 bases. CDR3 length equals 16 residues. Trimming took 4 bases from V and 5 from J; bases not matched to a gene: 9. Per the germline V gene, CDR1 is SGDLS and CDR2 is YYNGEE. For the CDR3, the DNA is TGTGCCAGCAGCACCCCGGGCGGGACAGGGGACAATGAGCAGTTCTTC. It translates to CASSTPGGTGDNEQFF.

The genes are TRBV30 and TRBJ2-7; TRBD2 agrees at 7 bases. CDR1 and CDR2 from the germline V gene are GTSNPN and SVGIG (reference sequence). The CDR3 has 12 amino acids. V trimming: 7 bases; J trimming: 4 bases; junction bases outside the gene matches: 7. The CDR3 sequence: CASSGEGYEQYF. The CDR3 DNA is TGTGCCTCCAGCGGGGAGGGTTACGAGCAGTACTTC.

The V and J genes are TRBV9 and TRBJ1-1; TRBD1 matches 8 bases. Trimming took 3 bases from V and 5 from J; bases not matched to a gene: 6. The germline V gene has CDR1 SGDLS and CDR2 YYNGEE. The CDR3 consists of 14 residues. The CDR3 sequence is CASSARTGWTEAFF. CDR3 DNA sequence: TGTGCCAGCAGCGCTCGGACAGGGTGGACTGAAGCTTTCTTT.

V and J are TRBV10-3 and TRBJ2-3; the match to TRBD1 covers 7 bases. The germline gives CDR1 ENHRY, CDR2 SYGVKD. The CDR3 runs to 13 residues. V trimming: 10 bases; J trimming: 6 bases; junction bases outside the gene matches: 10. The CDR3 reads CASREGAIDTQYF. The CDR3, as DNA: TGTGCCAGCAGAGAGGGGGCTATTGATACGCAGTATTTT.

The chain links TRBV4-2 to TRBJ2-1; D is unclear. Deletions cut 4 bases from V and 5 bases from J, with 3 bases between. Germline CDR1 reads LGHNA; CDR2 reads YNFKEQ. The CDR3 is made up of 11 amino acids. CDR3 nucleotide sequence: TGTGCCAGCAGCCTTAACAATGAGCAGTTCTTC. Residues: CASSLNNEQFF.

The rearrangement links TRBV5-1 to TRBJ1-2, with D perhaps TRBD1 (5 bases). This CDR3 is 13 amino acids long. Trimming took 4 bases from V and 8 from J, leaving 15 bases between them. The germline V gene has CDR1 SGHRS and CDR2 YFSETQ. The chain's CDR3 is CASSPEGYGGYTF. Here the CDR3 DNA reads TGCGCCAGCAGCCCGGAGGGGTATGGAGGCTACACCTTC. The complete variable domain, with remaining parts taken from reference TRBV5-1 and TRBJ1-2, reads KAGVTQTPRYLIKTRGQQVTLSCSPISGHRSVSWYQQTPGQGLQFLFEYFSETQRNKGNFPGRFSGRQFSNSRSEMNVSTLELGDSALYLCASSPEGYGGYTFGSGTRLTVV.

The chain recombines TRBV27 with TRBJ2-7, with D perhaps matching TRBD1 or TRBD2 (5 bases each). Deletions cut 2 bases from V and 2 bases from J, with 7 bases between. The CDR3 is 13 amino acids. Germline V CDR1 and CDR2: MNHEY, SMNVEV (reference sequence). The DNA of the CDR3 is TGTGCCAGCAGTTTAAGGGGAGCCTACGAGCAGTACTTC. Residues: CASSLRGAYEQYF.

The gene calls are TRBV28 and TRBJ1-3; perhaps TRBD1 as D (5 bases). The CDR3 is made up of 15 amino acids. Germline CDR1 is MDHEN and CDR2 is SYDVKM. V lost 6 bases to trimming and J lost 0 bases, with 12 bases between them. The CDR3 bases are TGTGCCAGCAGACGGGGCATGAGCTCTGGAAACACCATATATTTT. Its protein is CASRRGMSSGNTIYF.

The CDR3 coding sequence is TGCGCCAGCAGCCCACGCGAAATAGCGGGGGGATACGAGCAGTACTTC. It yields the protein CASSPREIAGGYEQYF. The chain couples TRBV5-1 to TRBJ2-7, with 10 bases that match TRBD2. The V and J ends lost 4 bases and 4 bases, in that order; junction bases with no gene match: 11. In germline, CDR1 is SGHRS, CDR2 YFSETQ. The CDR3 extends over 16 amino acids.

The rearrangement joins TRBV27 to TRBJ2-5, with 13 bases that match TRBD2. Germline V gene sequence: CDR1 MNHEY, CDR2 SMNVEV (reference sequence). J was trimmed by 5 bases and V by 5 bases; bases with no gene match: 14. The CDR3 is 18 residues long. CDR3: CASSTRRLLAGGGETQYF. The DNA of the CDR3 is TGTGCCAGCAGTACACGACGACTACTAGCGGGAGGGGGGGAGACCCAGTACTTC.

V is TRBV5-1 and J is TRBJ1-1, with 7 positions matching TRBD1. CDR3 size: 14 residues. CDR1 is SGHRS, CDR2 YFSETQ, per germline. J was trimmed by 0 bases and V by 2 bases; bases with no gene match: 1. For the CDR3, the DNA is TGCGCCAGCAGCTTACAGGGGATGAACACTGAAGCTTTCTTT. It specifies CASSLQGMNTEAFF. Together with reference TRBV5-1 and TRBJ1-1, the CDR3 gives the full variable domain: KAGVTQTPRYLIKTRGQQVTLSCSPISGHRSVSWYQQTPGQGLQFLFEYFSETQRNKGNFPGRFSGRQFSNSRSEMNVSTLELGDSALYLCASSLQGMNTEAFFGQGTRLTVV.

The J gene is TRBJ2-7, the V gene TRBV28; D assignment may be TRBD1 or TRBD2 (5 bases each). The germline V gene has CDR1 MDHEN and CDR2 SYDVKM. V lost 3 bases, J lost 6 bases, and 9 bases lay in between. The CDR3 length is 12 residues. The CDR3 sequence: CASSLGDGEQYF. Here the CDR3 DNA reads TGTGCCAGCAGTTTGGGGGACGGCGAGCAGTACTTC.